A single sample is the source of the 10 T cell receptor beta chains below, sequenced in a study of CD8+ T cells in alopecia areata. Indicated treatment: oral pan-JAK inhibitor, 5-10 mg twice daily. cDNA serving as the sequencing template came from extracted, reverse transcribed RNA. Here immunoSEQ multiplex PCR was the method, and the copy in TCRdb shows in-frame clones only, minus some. The table has approximately 140,000 clones, about four fifths seen once; the top ten hold roughly 25%. Sequencing used CD8+ T cells sorted from blood, obtained at week 4, from a patient treated with tofacitinib. The receptors originated from a human donor with alopecia areata.

This rearrangement joins TRBV11-2 to TRBJ2-7, with D perhaps TRBD2 (5 bases). Trimming shortened V by 8 bases and J by 6 bases, and 23 bases separated the two germline ends. The CDR3 is 15 residues long. CDR1 is SGHAT, CDR2 FQNNGV, per germline. This CDR3 reads CASGAPGPAGLEQYF. The CDR3 nucleotides read TGTGCCAGCGGAGCCCCGGGTCCTGCGGGTCTCGAGCAGTACTTC.

The V call is TRBV5-1, the J call TRBJ2-2, with D possibly TRBD2 on 5 matching bases. Germline V gene sequence: CDR1 SGHRS, CDR2 YFSETQ. Trimming removed 2 bases at V and 3 bases at J, with 11 bases between. CDR3 length equals 15 residues. This CDR3 reads CASSFEGLYTGELFF. The CDR3 DNA follows: TGCGCCAGCAGCTTCGAAGGACTCTACACCGGGGAGCTGTTTTTT. The full variable domain, in which reference TRBV5-1 and TRBJ2-2 provide the parts outside the CDR3, is KAGVTQTPRYLIKTRGQQVTLSCSPISGHRSVSWYQQTPGQGLQFLFEYFSETQRNKGNFPGRFSGRQFSNSRSEMNVSTLELGDSALYLCASSFEGLYTGELFFGEGSRLTVL.

The chain carries TRBV30 and TRBJ2-7, with 12 bases lining up with TRBD2. The V segment lost 2 bases and the J segment 4 bases; nucleotides outside the gene matches: 3. Germline assignment: CDR1 GTSNPN and CDR2 SVGIG (reference sequence). The CDR3 covers 14 residues. CDR3 sequence: CAWSRTSGAYEQYF. CDR3 DNA: TGTGCCTGGAGTCGGACTAGCGGGGCTTACGAGCAGTACTTC.

The table lists this clone with a few counts. The V gene is TRBV5-4, the J gene TRBJ2-7, with D tentatively TRBD1 (5 bases). V dropped 4 bases and J dropped 0 bases, with 8 bases sitting between them. Looked up from germline, CDR1 is SGHNT and CDR2 is YYREEE (reference sequence). The CDR3 loop spans 13 amino acids. This CDR3 reads CASSLTDSYEQYF. The CDR3 DNA sequence: TGTGCCAGCAGCCTGACAGACTCCTACGAGCAGTACTTC.

As concerns this clone: Other DNA variants within this sample encode the same CDR3. CDR3 sequence reads: CASSYGTGAYEQYF. The DNA for the CDR3 is TGTGCCAGCAGTTACGGGACAGGGGCCTACGAGCAGTACTTC. V gene TRBV6-5 combines with J gene TRBJ2-7; 10 nucleotides align to TRBD1. Germline CDR1 reads MNHEY; CDR2 reads SVGAGI. The CDR3 loop spans 14 amino acids. V lost 2 bases to trimming and J lost 2 bases; unmatched junction nucleotides: 0.

This clone was seen only once. Other nucleotide sequences in the sample specify the same CDR3. The rearrangement links TRBV5-1 to TRBJ2-5, with D uncertain. CDR1 is SGHRS and CDR2 is YFSETQ in the germline V gene. The CDR3 length is 12 residues. The germline V and J ends were trimmed by 4 bases and 3 bases, with 7 bases remaining between them. The CDR3 spells CASSGSEETQYF. The CDR3 DNA reads as TGCGCCAGCAGCGGCAGTGAAGAGACCCAGTACTTC. Combining the CDR3 with reference TRBV5-1 and TRBJ2-5 gives the whole variable domain KAGVTQTPRYLIKTRGQQVTLSCSPISGHRSVSWYQQTPGQGLQFLFEYFSETQRNKGNFPGRFSGRQFSNSRSEMNVSTLELGDSALYLCASSGSEETQYFGPGTRLLVL.

This sequence joins TRBV4-2 and TRBJ1-2; no clear D. The CDR3 covers 13 residues. The germline V gene encodes CDR1 LGHNA and CDR2 YNFKEQ. V lost 0 bases and J 8 bases, leaving 10 bases between the germline ends. For the CDR3, the DNA is TGTGCCAGCAGCCAAGATGAATACTGGGGCTACACCTTC. As protein: CASSQDEYWGYTF.

V is TRBV7-2 and J is TRBJ2-3, with 14 nucleotides matching TRBD2. CDR1 and CDR2 from the germline V gene are SGHTA and FQGNSA. V was clipped by 5 bases and J by 6 bases; unmatched bases: 4. The CDR3 runs to 15 residues. The CDR3 DNA is TGTGCCAGCAGCCAATGGACTAGCGGGGGGGATACGCAGTATTTT. Translation: CASSQWTSGGDTQYF.

V and J are TRBV27 and TRBJ1-1, with D uncertain. The length of the CDR3 is 14 residues. Germline CDR1 and CDR2: MNHEY and SMNVEV (reference sequence). The V end lost 0 bases, the J end lost 0 bases, and 5 bases lay between the germline ends. DNA of the CDR3: TGTGCCAGCAGTTTATCTCAGGTGAACACTGAAGCTTTCTTT. Residues: CASSLSQVNTEAFF.

With respect to this clone: The junction departs from germline at one end; a sequencing error may be responsible. The CDR3 sequence: CASSLDSDSNQPQHF. In DNA, the CDR3 is TGCGCCAGCAGTTTGGACAGCGATAGCAATCAGCCCCAGCATTTT. The rearrangement links TRBV5-1 to TRBJ1-5, with D possibly matching TRBD1 (6 bases). The CDR3 length is 15 residues. Germline CDR1 and CDR2: SGHRS and YFSETQ.